Reported below is one T cell receptor (beta chain). The sample comes from a study of blood T cell repertoires in COVID-19. CDR3 length: 17 amino acids. Germline CDR1 and CDR2: LGHNA and YSLEER. V dropped 4 bases and J dropped 4 bases, with 19 bases sitting between them. Generated by immunoSEQ multiplex PCR, the TCRdb table keeps only in-frame clones and is missing some. The table lists some 70,000 clones, approximately 90% of them singletons, with about 7.9% in the top ten. The sequence came from a human donor in a cohort sampled during active COVID-19. The chain is built from TRBV4-3 and TRBJ2-2, with a weak D call TRBD1 (6 bases). Sequencing input: peripheral blood. The CDR3 DNA sequence: TGCGCCAGCAGCCCTCAAAGATCGGACAGTCTCACCGGGGAGCTGTTTTTT. It is translated as CASSPQRSDSLTGELFF.